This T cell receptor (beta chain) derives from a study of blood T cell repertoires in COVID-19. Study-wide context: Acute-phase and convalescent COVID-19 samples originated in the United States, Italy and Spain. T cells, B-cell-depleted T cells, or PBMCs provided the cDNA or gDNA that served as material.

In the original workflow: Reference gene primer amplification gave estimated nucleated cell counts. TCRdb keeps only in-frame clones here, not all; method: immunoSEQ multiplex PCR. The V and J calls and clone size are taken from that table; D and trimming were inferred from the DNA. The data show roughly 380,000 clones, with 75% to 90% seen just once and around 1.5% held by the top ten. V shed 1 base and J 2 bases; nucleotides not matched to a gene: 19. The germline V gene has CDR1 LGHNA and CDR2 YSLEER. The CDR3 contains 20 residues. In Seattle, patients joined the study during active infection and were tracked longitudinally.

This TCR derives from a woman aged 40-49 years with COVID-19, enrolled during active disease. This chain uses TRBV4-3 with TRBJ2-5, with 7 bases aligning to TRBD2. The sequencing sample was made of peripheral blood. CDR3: CASSQAWRKVTGGEQETQYF. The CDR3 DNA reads TGCGCCAGCAGCCAAGCATGGCGAAAGGTGACGGGAGGAGAACAAGAGACCCAGTACTTC.